This TCR beta chain stems from a study of technical replicates of blood from a handful of donors. Assay: immunoSEQ multiplex PCR; the TCRdb copy retains only in-frame clones and omits some. The repertoire includes under 95,000 clones, around 94% of them detected once, and about 0.26% sits in the top ten. Trimming pared 2 bases from V and 4 bases from J, leaving 11 bases between. The germline V gene encodes CDR1 LGHNA and CDR2 YNFKEQ. The CDR3 runs to 15 residues. V gene TRBV4-2 combines with J gene TRBJ1-4; D not certain. This sequence originates from a human donor in good health. The sequencing input was T cells isolated from PBMCs. The CDR3 DNA sequence: TGTGCCAGCAGCCAATCTTTGGCAGATAATGAAAAACTGTTTTTT. It encodes CASSQSLADNEKLFF.